This T cell receptor (beta chain) was retrieved from a study of T cell changes during pregnancy in multiple sclerosis. The CDR3 is 13 amino acids. After removal of 6 bases from V and 4 bases from J, the junction contained 5 bases not matched to a gene. From germline, CDR1 is SNHLY and CDR2 FYNNEI. The method was immunoSEQ multiplex PCR; TCRdb's version includes in-frame clones alone and lacks a portion of them. The data contain 32,000 or so clones, nearly 90% of them singletons. This TCR was recovered from a female donor with multiple sclerosis, enrolled in a pregnancy study. Sequenced here: CD8+ T cells from peripheral blood mononuclear cells, sampled in the second trimester of pregnancy. This sequence joins TRBV2 and TRBJ2-5; TRBD1 matches 7 bases. This chain's CDR3 is CASSGTGVETQYF. As DNA, the CDR3 is TGTGCCAGCAGCGGTACAGGGGTAGAGACCCAGTACTTC.